This entry features one TCR beta chain sequence. Its specificity is not known. In the PCR, 60 Vbeta and 13 Jbeta primers were used. As handled by the study authors: In a later analysis, the count reached 74 million or so unique TCR beta chains, with approximately 11 million shared. The protocol was immunoSEQ multiplex PCR, while the TCRdb copy is restricted to in-frame clones and leaves out a portion. The DNA was the basis for D and trimming; V, J and clone size are from that table. The table includes over 100,000 clones, about three quarters detected once. The data are from a study of cytomegalovirus exposure and HLA in healthy donors. Study-level points and caveats: Researchers reported that three CMV-associated chains were confirmed in vitro as CMV antigen-specific. It was likely that a cluster of highly shared sequence variants was a sequencing artifact.

In germline, CDR1 is SGDLS, CDR2 YYNGEE. The V segment lost 3 bases and the J segment 1 base; nucleotides outside the gene matches: 1. This CDR3 is built from 14 residues. The rearrangement joins TRBV9 to TRBJ2-3, with TRBD1 identical over 8 bases. The receptor was isolated from a woman under 40 in good health and CMV-seropositive. Input material: PBMCs. CDR3: CASSGGQGTDTQYF. In DNA form, the CDR3 reads TGTGCCAGCAGCGGGGGACAGGGCACAGATACGCAGTATTTT.